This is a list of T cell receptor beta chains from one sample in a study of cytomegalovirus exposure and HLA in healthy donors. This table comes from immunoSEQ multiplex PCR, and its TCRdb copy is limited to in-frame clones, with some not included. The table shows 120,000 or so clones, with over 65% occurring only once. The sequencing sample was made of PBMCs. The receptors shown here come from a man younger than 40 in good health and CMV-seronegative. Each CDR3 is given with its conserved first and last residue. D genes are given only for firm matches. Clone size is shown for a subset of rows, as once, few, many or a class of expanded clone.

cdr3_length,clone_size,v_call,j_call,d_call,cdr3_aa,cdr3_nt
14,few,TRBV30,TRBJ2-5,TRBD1,CAWGGTGGWETQYF,TGTGCCTGGGGCGGGACAGGGGGATGGGAGACCCAGTACTTC
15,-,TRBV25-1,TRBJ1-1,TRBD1,CASSGDRGPNTEAFF,TGTGCCAGCAGTGGAGACAGGGGACCGAACACTGAAGCTTTCTTT
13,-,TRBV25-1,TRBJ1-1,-,CASGRTENTEAFF,TGTGCCAGTGGTAGGACAGAGAACACTGAAGCTTTCTTT
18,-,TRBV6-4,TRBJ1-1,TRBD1,CASSVAGRQGGLDTEAFF,TGTGCCAGCAGTGTGGCGGGGAGACAGGGGGGTTTAGACACTGAAGCTTTCTTT
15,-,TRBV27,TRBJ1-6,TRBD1,CASSLGTGVDSPLHF,TGTGCCAGCAGTTTAGGGACAGGGGTTGATTCACCCCTCCACTTT
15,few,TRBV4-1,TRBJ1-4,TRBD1,CASSQRQGAGEKLFF,TGCGCCAGCAGCCAGCGACAGGGGGCGGGTGAAAAACTGTTTTTT
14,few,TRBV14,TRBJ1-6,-,CASSDSTGFAPLHF,TGTGCCAGCAGCGACTCGACGGGGTTTGCACCCCTCCACTTT
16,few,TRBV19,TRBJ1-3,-,CASSTQAAGAWDTIYF,TGTGCCAGTAGTACCCAGGCGGCAGGGGCGTGGGACACCATATATTTT
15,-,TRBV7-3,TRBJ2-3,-,CASSLSGAPPDTQYF,TGTGCCAGCAGCTTAAGCGGGGCGCCGCCAGATACGCAGTATTTT
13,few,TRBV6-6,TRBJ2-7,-,CASSSARTYEQYF,TGTGCCAGCAGTTCGGCCCGGACTTACGAGCAGTACTTC
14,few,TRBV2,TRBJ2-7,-,CASSELGQGYEQYF,TGTGCCAGCAGTGAACTGGGGCAGGGCTACGAGCAGTACTTC
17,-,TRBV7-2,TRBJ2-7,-,CASSQPLADLHSYEQYF,TGTGCCAGCAGCCAACCCCTAGCAGACTTACATTCCTACGAGCAGTACTTC
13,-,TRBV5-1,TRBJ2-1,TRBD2,CASSLAGGNEQFF,TGCGCCAGCAGCTTGGCCGGGGGGAATGAGCAGTTCTTC
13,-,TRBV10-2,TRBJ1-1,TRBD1,CASSYRGLTEAFF,TGCGCCAGCAGTTACAGGGGGCTGACTGAAGCTTTCTTT
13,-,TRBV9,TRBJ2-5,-,CASSVQGSETQYF,TGTGCCAGCAGCGTACAGGGCTCAGAGACTCAGTACTTC
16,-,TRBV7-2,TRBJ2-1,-,CASSLGQGSFYNEQFF,TGTGCCAGCAGCTTAGGGCAGGGGAGCTTTTACAATGAGCAGTTCTTC
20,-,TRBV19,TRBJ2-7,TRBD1,CASSLRIGDRDSHRPYEQYF,TGTGCCAGTAGTTTACGGATCGGGGACAGGGACTCCCATCGACCCTACGAGCAGTACTTC
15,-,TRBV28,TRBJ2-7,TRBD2,CASSLGGRGSYEQYF,TGTGCCAGCAGTTTGGGGGGGAGAGGTAGCTACGAGCAGTACTTC
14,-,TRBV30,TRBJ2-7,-,CAWSVGQGPYEQYF,TGTGCCTGGAGTGTAGGGCAGGGCCCCTACGAGCAGTACTTC